These 14 T cell receptor beta chains were all obtained from the same sample, sequenced in a study of blood T cell repertoires in COVID-19. The data were produced by immunoSEQ multiplex PCR, yet TCRdb's version contains in-frame clones alone and is incomplete. The sample lists over 95,000 clones; 75% to 85% were seen once. Sample: peripheral blood. The receptors stem from a human donor in a cohort sampled during active COVID-19.

CDR3 bases: TGCGCCAGCAGCCAAGGGGGGACTCATCATACGCAGTATTTT. Encoded protein: CASSQGGTHHTQYF. This rearrangement joins TRBV4-1 to TRBJ2-3; a possible D gene is TRBD2 (6 bases). Germline V gene lookup returns CDR1 MGHRA and CDR2 YSYEKL. CDR3 length equals 14 residues. V lost 1 base and J lost 7, with 12 bases in between.

This chain joins TRBV7-2 and TRBJ1-4, with 10 bases aligning to TRBD1. With V trimmed by 5 bases and J by 5 bases, 5 bases remained unmatched. CDR3 length equals 15 residues. Germline lookup yields CDR1 SGHTA and CDR2 FQGNSA. CDR3 loop: CASSPTGGINEKLFF. In DNA, the CDR3 is TGTGCCAGCAGCCCGACAGGGGGCATAAATGAAAAACTGTTTTTT.

The V gene is TRBV4-1, the J gene TRBJ2-6, with D tentatively TRBD2 (5 bases). Germline V CDR1 and CDR2: MGHRA, YSYEKL. CDR3 length: 18 amino acids. The V gene lost 1 base and the J gene lost 0 bases, with 13 bases spanning the gap. DNA for the CDR3: TGCGCCAGCAGCCAAGGGGGATCGGGGAGCTCTGGGGCCAACGTCCTGACTTTC. Translating gives CASSQGGSGSSGANVLTF.

J is TRBJ1-5 and V is TRBV6-2 or TRBV6-3; 8 bases are a match to TRBD1. The CDR3 extends over 13 amino acids. The germline V gene encodes CDR1 MNHEY and CDR2 SVGEGT. V gave up 6 bases and J gave up 6 bases; unmatched junction bases: 4. The CDR3 loop is CASSADRGQPQHF. The CDR3 DNA sequence: TGTGCCAGCAGCGCTGACAGGGGTCAGCCCCAGCATTTT.

DNA of the CDR3: TGTGCCAGCAGTTCCGGGGGACGAAGCGAGCAGTACTTC. Translation gives CASSSGGRSEQYF. V and J are TRBV28 and TRBJ2-7; a weak D match, TRBD2 (6 bases). Germline V CDR1 and CDR2: MDHEN, SYDVKM. The CDR3 sequence is 13 residues long. V lost 4 bases and J lost 6, with 13 bases in between.

V gene TRBV7-9 combines with J gene TRBJ2-3; 9 bases map to TRBD2. CDR1 SEHNR and CDR2 FQNEAQ come from the germline V gene (reference sequence). The CDR3 totals 14 residues. V shed 7 bases and J 5 bases; nucleotides not matched to a gene: 7. The CDR3 DNA reads as TGTGCCAGCAATTTAGCGGGAGTTTTAGATACGCAGTATTTT. This encodes CASNLAGVLDTQYF.

J is TRBJ2-1 and V is TRBV9; D perhaps matches TRBD2 (5 bases). V was trimmed by 1 base and J by 0 bases, leaving 11 bases between them. CDR1 and CDR2 (germline): SGDLS, YYNGEE. The CDR3 contains 16 residues. CDR3 loop: CASSVTAGRSYNEQFF. The CDR3 DNA reads as TGTGCCAGCAGCGTAACTGCGGGCCGCTCCTACAATGAGCAGTTCTTC.

The chain combines TRBV18 with TRBJ1-2; 8 nucleotides align to TRBD1. V gave up 3 bases and J gave up 4 bases; unmatched junction bases: 4. This CDR3 comprises 14 residues. Germline values: CDR1 KGHSH, CDR2 LQKENI. In DNA form, the CDR3 reads TGTGCCAGCTCACCCGGACAGGGCACCTATGGCTACACCTTC. Amino acid sequence: CASSPGQGTYGYTF. Full variable domain (rest looked up from reference TRBV18 and TRBJ1-2): NAGVMQNPRHLVRRRGQEARLRCSPMKGHSHVYWYRQLPEEGLKFMVYLQKENIIDESGMPKERFSAEFPKEGPSILRIQQVVRGDSAAYFCASSPGQGTYGYTFGSGTRLTVV.

Of note for this clone: This may be a read error, as it is one base from a much larger clone. The chain uses TRBV7-3 and TRBJ1-2, with TRBD1 matching over 9 bases. The CDR3 runs to 13 residues. After removal of 5 bases from V and 3 bases from J, the junction contained 1 base not matched to a gene. Looked up from germline, CDR1 is SGHTA and CDR2 is FQGTGA. The CDR3 region has the DNA TGTGCCAGCAGCAGGACAGGGGACTATGGCTACACCTTC. Translating gives CASSRTGDYGYTF.

The chain carries TRBV4-3 and TRBJ2-1; 8 bases line up with TRBD2. CDR1 and CDR2 from the germline V gene are LGHNA and YSLEER. The CDR3 contains 19 residues. Trimming removed 0 bases from V and 0 bases from J; junction bases left unmatched: 10. CDR3 region: CASSQDFPLAGISYNEQFF. In nucleotides, the CDR3 is TGCGCCAGCAGCCAAGATTTCCCGCTAGCGGGTATCTCCTACAATGAGCAGTTCTTC.

The gene calls are TRBV7-9 and TRBJ1-5, with a weak D call TRBD1 (5 bases). With 5 bases removed from V and 4 bases from J, the gap between germline ends came to 15 bases. Germline V gene data show CDR1 as SEHNR and CDR2 as FQNEAQ (reference sequence). The CDR3 has 15 amino acids. DNA for the CDR3: TGTGCCAGCAGCACGGCTACAGGAGATAATCAGCCCCAGCATTTT. This encodes CASSTATGDNQPQHF.

The gene calls are TRBV9 and TRBJ2-2, with D possibly being TRBD1 (5 bases). This CDR3 region has 16 residues. Trimming left V 0 bases short and J 1 base short, with 10 bases between. Germline CDR1 reads SGDLS; CDR2 reads YYNGEE. This CDR3 reads CASSVGTGVNTGELFF. The DNA for the CDR3 is TGTGCCAGCAGCGTAGGAACAGGCGTGAACACCGGGGAGCTGTTTTTT.

A remark on this clone: Additional DNA sequences in this sample encode the identical CDR3. The gene calls are TRBV5-5 and TRBJ2-3; D unclear. The CDR3 is 13 amino acids. CDR1 SGHKS and CDR2 YYEKEE come from the germline V gene (reference sequence). Trimming left V 1 base short and J 1 base short, with 4 bases between. The DNA for the CDR3 is TGTGCCAGCAGCTTGCAGGGCACAGATACGCAGTATTTT. It yields the protein CASSLQGTDTQYF.

The chain has TRBV19 and TRBJ2-2; D is uncertain. The CDR3 is 14 amino acids. The V gene's germline CDR1 is LNHDA and CDR2 SQIVND (reference sequence). V lost 3 bases and J 3 bases, leaving 8 bases between the germline ends. CDR3 in amino acids: CASSIGFYTGELFF. CDR3 in DNA: TGTGCCAGTAGTATCGGTTTTTACACCGGGGAGCTGTTTTTT.